The 28 T cell receptor beta chains given below trace back to one sample, sequenced in a study of monozygotic twins with inflammatory bowel disease. No DNA is given; TCRdb re-called the 5' RACE reads and lists each CDR3 protein once. Its clone listing holds 200,000 to 250,000 distinct CDR3 sequences. The material sequenced was blood. All receptors come from a human donor with ulcerative colitis or Crohn's disease, or a healthy co-twin of an affected twin (not recorded which).

The chain links TRBV20-1 to TRBJ1-2. The CDR3 covers 15 residues. Germline V CDR1 and CDR2: DFQATT, SNEGSKA (reference sequence). The CDR3 region is CSARGLGTGTFGYTF.

V and J are TRBV7-9 and TRBJ1-4; TCRdb selects TRBD1, and the lack of DNA leaves this call unchecked. Germline V gene data show CDR1 as SEHNR and CDR2 as FQNEAQ (reference sequence). The CDR3 is made up of 15 amino acids. CDR3 protein: CASSEGQFAGEKLFF.

The V and J genes are TRBV3-1 and TRBJ2-5; TCRdb's D gene call, TRBD1, goes unchecked for lack of DNA. CDR1 is LGHDT, CDR2 YNNKEL, per germline (reference sequence). The CDR3 length is 16 residues. The CDR3 here is CASSPITGGQEETQYF.

The V call is TRBV5-4, the J call TRBJ2-1. In germline, CDR1 is SGHNT, CDR2 YYREEE (reference sequence). The CDR3 totals 11 residues. CDR3 sequence reads: CASSFYSEQFF.

Here the CDR3 reads CSARIRDRGVSGYTF. The V gene is TRBV20-1, the J gene TRBJ1-2; as DNA is missing, the TRBD1 call by TCRdb cannot be tested. Germline loops: CDR1 DFQATT, CDR2 SNEGSKA (reference sequence). The length of the CDR3 is 15 residues.

The gene calls are TRBV6-5 and TRBJ1-3. Germline values: CDR1 MNHEY, CDR2 SVGAGI. The CDR3 loop spans 15 amino acids. The CDR3 loop is CASSYADSPGNTIYF.

This chain joins TRBV20-1 and TRBJ1-1. The CDR3 length is 13 residues. CDR1 DFQATT and CDR2 SNEGSKA come from the germline V gene (reference sequence). The CDR3 region is CSARAGRHREAFF.

CDR3 protein: CASSQVVWGGDEQFF. The chain combines TRBV3-1 with TRBJ2-1. The CDR3 is made up of 15 amino acids. The germline CDR1 and CDR2 sequences are LGHDT and YNNKEL (reference sequence).

This chain links TRBV12-3 or TRBV12-4 with TRBJ2-7; TCRdb's D call, TRBD1, is unchecked because there is no DNA. This CDR3 is built from 15 residues. The CDR3 loop is CASSLAGGGGNEQYF.

The rearrangement uses TRBV6-5 and TRBJ2-5; no DNA is available, so the TRBD2 call from TCRdb remains unchecked. Germline CDR1 is MNHEY and CDR2 is SVGAGI. There are 16 residues in the CDR3. This CDR3 reads CASSYSLAGVQETQYF.

The CDR3 reads CAISAIGQTNTEAFF. The chain combines TRBV10-3 with TRBJ1-1; TCRdb indicates TRBD1, and absent DNA this call remains unverified. The CDR3 has 15 amino acids. Per germline, CDR1 ENHRY and CDR2 SYGVKD.

The chain carries TRBV12-3 or TRBV12-4 and TRBJ2-5; TCRdb returns TRBD2, unconfirmable since there is no DNA. This CDR3 comprises 14 residues. The CDR3 loop reads CASSLVRLQETQYF.

V and J are TRBV2 and TRBJ2-3; lacking DNA, the TRBD1 call made by TCRdb goes unchecked. CDR1 is SNHLY, CDR2 FYNNEI, per germline. The CDR3 runs to 14 residues. CDR3 loop: CATADSPSTDTQYF.

This rearrangement joins TRBV7-9 to TRBJ1-1. The CDR3 is 12 residues long. Germline V gives CDR1 SEHNR, CDR2 FQNEAQ (reference sequence). The CDR3 sequence: CASRPKGLEAFF.

The rearrangement uses TRBV19 and TRBJ2-7; TCRdb lists TRBD1, though no DNA is available to test this call. CDR3 length: 13 residues. Germline loops: CDR1 LNHDA, CDR2 SQIVND (reference sequence). The CDR3 region is CATTGLSSYEQYF.

J is TRBJ1-4 and V is TRBV11-2; the D call of TRBD1 rests on TCRdb alone, since no DNA is present to check it. This CDR3 is built from 13 residues. CDR1 is SGHAT and CDR2 is FQNNGV in the germline V gene. The CDR3: CASSFGRGEKLFF.

The chain joins TRBV15 to TRBJ1-5; TCRdb's D call of TRBD1 is untestable without DNA. There are 18 residues in the CDR3. Per the germline V gene, CDR1 is LNHNV and CDR2 is YYDKDF (reference sequence). The CDR3 reads CATSRDLPDRAANQPQHF.

The chain has TRBV27 and TRBJ2-2; TCRdb returns TRBD2, unconfirmable since there is no DNA. The germline gives CDR1 MNHEY, CDR2 SMNVEV (reference sequence). This CDR3 contains 15 residues. CDR3 loop: CASKSGALITGELFF.

The chain joins TRBV19 to TRBJ2-7; the D call of TRBD1 rests on TCRdb alone, since no DNA is present to check it. The V gene's germline CDR1 is LNHDA and CDR2 SQIVND (reference sequence). The CDR3 extends over 15 amino acids. The CDR3 spells CASSIGDRGPYEQYF.

The J gene is TRBJ2-1, the V gene TRBV11-2; TCRdb's D gene call, TRBD1, goes unchecked for lack of DNA. This CDR3 has 15 amino acids. CDR1 and CDR2 (germline): SGHAT, FQNNGV. The CDR3 reads CASSSGTGMADEQFF.

V is TRBV5-1 and J is TRBJ2-7; TCRdb names TRBD1, which stays unverified in the absence of DNA. CDR1 and CDR2 from the germline V gene are SGHRS and YFSETQ. The CDR3 has 14 residues. The chain's CDR3 is CASSLRQGVYEQYF.

This chain uses TRBV5-1 with TRBJ2-7; the TRBD2 assignment by TCRdb is unverifiable without DNA. CDR3 length: 17 amino acids. Germline V lookup: CDR1 SGHRS, CDR2 YFSETQ. This CDR3 is CASSKGLAGESSYEQYF.

The genes are TRBV5-6 and TRBJ2-5; TCRdb names TRBD2, which stays unverified in the absence of DNA. The CDR3 is 15 residues long. Germline CDR1 is SGHDT and CDR2 is YYEEEE. The CDR3 is CASSLLRGYQETQYF.

The rearrangement uses TRBV5-1 and TRBJ1-3. CDR3 length: 16 amino acids. Germline lookup yields CDR1 SGHRS and CDR2 YFSETQ. This CDR3 reads CASSLDPGLTGNTIYF.

This chain uses TRBV4-1 with TRBJ2-3. Per the germline V gene, CDR1 is MGHRA and CDR2 is YSYEKL. This CDR3 region has 15 residues. The CDR3 reads CASSQTFVNLDTQYF.

The chain is built from TRBV7-3 and TRBJ1-6; TCRdb returns TRBD1, unconfirmable since there is no DNA. This CDR3 is 15 amino acids long. The V gene's germline CDR1 is SGHTA and CDR2 FQGTGA. This chain's CDR3 is CASSPTGGGSSPLHF.

V is TRBV3-1 and J is TRBJ1-1. The CDR3 totals 15 residues. Germline CDR1 is LGHDT and CDR2 is YNNKEL (reference sequence). This CDR3 is CASSQYDTMNTEAFF.

CDR3 residues: CASQGVSSYSYEQYF. The V and J genes are TRBV7-8 and TRBJ2-7; TCRdb returns TRBD1, unconfirmable since there is no DNA. CDR1 is SGHVS, CDR2 FQNEAQ, per germline. The length of the CDR3 is 15 residues.